Sequencing of this T cell receptor beta chain was carried out in a study of cytomegalovirus exposure and HLA in healthy donors. Notes on the study in general: Reportedly, diagnosis of cytomegalovirus status by the classifier showed high specificity and sensitivity. Owing to their indistinguishability, certain V segments, notably TRBV6-2 and TRBV6-3, were excluded. Later analysis identified a missense DCLRE1C variant that was linked to TCR beta V- and J-gene trimming.

Concerning this clone: What it recognizes is unknown.

The PCR was carried out with 60 Vbeta primers and 13 Jbeta primers. Clones were read by immunoSEQ multiplex PCR, and TCRdb kept only the in-frame ones, dropping some. This repertoire shows under 200,000 clones, around four fifths found once; its top ten account for about 3.1%. Trimming left V 1 base short and J 1 base short, with 7 bases between. Germline CDR1 and CDR2: SGHTA and FQGNSA. This CDR3 spans 14 amino acids. The chain employs TRBV7-2 and TRBJ1-1, with a weak D call TRBD1 (5 bases). The sequencing sample was made of PBMCs. The TCR originated in a female donor in good health and CMV-seronegative. CDR3: CASSLVQGNTEAFF. CDR3 DNA: TGTGCCAGCAGCTTAGTTCAGGGGAACACTGAAGCTTTCTTT.